This T cell receptor beta chain was captured in a study of blood T cell repertoires in COVID-19. Study-level information: The United States, Italy and Spain supplied acute and convalescent COVID-19 samples. Sources were T cells, B-cell-depleted T cells, or PBMCs; the material itself was cDNA or gDNA.

Among Cohort 3 donors, those recovered had two negative PCRs, clearance, or symptom resolution. In the original analysis: Amplification with reference gene primers provided the estimates of nucleated cell counts. Generated by immunoSEQ multiplex PCR, the TCRdb table keeps only in-frame clones and is missing some. That table is the source of V, J and clone size, and D and trimming were worked out from the DNA. Seen here are about 180,000 clones, 85% observed once, and the top ten hold more than 5%. V lost 6 bases and J 3 bases, leaving 9 bases between the germline ends. Germline loops: CDR1 MNHEY, CDR2 SVGEGT. This CDR3 region has 13 residues.

The sample taken for sequencing was PBMCs or T cells enriched from blood (not recorded which). V usage is TRBV6-2 or TRBV6-3 and J usage is TRBJ1-5, with a weak D call TRBD1 (5 bases). The sequence was obtained from a man aged 40-55 years who had recovered from COVID-19. CDR3 DNA sequence: TGTGCCAGCAGCGACAGCTCCAATCAGCCCCAGCATTTT. As protein: CASSDSSNQPQHF.